The entry that follows covers one T cell receptor beta chain sequence. Which antigen it targets is not known. The input lacks base qualities; no much larger clone sits a single base away. The data are from a study of blood T cell repertoires in COVID-19 (dated by TCRdb to 2018 to 2021). As for the study more broadly: Samples covering the acute and convalescent phases of COVID-19 were provided by collaborators in the United States, Italy and Spain. The material from the prospective study consisted of cDNA or gDNA derived from T cells, B-cell-depleted T cells, or PBMCs. The dataset comprised deeply sampled blood TCRbeta repertoires from subjects exposed to, actively infected with, or recovered from COVID-19. The repertoires were released in a freely available public database meant as a resource for research on the immune response to SARS-CoV-2. The samples were drawn from two sources: the first 160 participants of the ongoing ImmuneRACE study, and fewer than 1,500 subjects contributed by 6 global collaborators. Sample metadata almost always included a de-identified subject ID, COVID-19 status, age in years and sex. HLA class I and class II types, where available, came from metadata supplied by the sample provider rather than from assay-based typing. The paper's findings and limits, for the study overall: Clinical and demographic metadata were provided uncurated, with the amount varying by source and participant.

TCRbeta CDR3 regions were amplified from genomic DNA using the immunoSEQ Assay, a bias-controlled multiplex PCR. The authors' pipeline ran thus. Within the assay, amplification of reference gene primers was used to estimate how many nucleated cells each sample contained. To quantify the absolute abundance of each unique TCRbeta CDR3 rearrangement, sequence reads were collapsed and filtered. For each sample, productive Simpson clonality was calculated as the square root of Simpson's diversity index over productive rearrangements. TCRdb provides this immuneACCESS table in a form limited to in-frame rearrangements. Some clones are lacking; in checked studies, under half of them reflect an unresolved V gene, and why the rest are absent is not known. V and J calls and clone size are given by that table; D and trimming were obtained from the DNA. For this sample there are fewer than 250,000 clones; about nine tenths appear just once. About 0.8% of the sample is in the top ten clones.

One collaborating source in Seattle enrolled patients during active infection and followed them longitudinally through the course of disease. Whole blood was collected in K2EDTA tubes by collaborating institutions according to the institutions' own protocols. For TCRbeta analysis, collaborator samples were shipped as frozen whole blood, as isolated PBMCs, or as DNA extracted from either sample type. Including cysteine and phenylalanine, the CDR3 has 14 amino acids. Only CDR3 DNA is held: 42 bases, read in frame from base 1. The germline V end is reduced by 2 bases and the J end by 3 bases; junction bases left unmatched: 3. The germline V gene provides CDR1 KGHSH and CDR2 LQKENI.

The source material was peripheral blood. The receptor was isolated from a man aged 30 to 45 with COVID-19, enrolled during active disease. Recombination joined TRBV18 with TRBJ2-7; 8 nucleotides in the junction match TRBD1. The CDR3 corresponds to CASSPGQGIYEQYF. The nucleotides are TGTGCCAGCTCACCAGGACAGGGTATCTACGAGCAGTACTTC.